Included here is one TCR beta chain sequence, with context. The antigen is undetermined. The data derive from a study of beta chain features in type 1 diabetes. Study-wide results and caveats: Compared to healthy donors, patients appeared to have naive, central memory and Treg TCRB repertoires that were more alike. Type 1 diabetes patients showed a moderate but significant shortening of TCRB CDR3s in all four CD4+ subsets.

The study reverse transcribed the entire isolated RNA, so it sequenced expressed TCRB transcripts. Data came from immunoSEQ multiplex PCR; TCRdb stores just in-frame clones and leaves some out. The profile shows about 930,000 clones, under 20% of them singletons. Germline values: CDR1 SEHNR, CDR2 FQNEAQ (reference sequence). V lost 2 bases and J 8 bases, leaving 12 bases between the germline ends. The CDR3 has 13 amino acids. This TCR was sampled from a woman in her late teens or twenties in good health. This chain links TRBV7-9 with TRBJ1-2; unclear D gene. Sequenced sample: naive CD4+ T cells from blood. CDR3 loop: CASSLRHAGGYTF. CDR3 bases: TGTGCCAGCAGCTTAAGGCATGCGGGGGGCTACACCTTC.